These 27 T cell receptor beta chains were all obtained from the same sample, sequenced in a study of T cells in Graves' hyperthyroidism and ophthalmopathy. Researchers amplified the TCR beta CDR3 regions from RNA transcripts. With the HTBI primer set, the TCR CDR3 went through a first round of RT-PCR. TCRdb itself ran the multiplex PCR reads through MiXCR, one entry per CDR3 protein. Of about 300,000 distinct CDR3 sequences listed, less than 20% are singletons. Sequencing was carried out using blood. The receptors originated from a middle-aged man with Graves' ophthalmopathy.

V and J are TRBV27 and TRBJ2-1; 7 nucleotides align to TRBD2. The germline gives CDR1 MNHEY, CDR2 SMNVEV (reference sequence). V was pared by 4 bases and J by 6 bases, with 12 bases of the junction left unmatched. This CDR3 has 16 residues. The CDR3 loop is CASSSPAGRPPNEQFF. The DNA of the CDR3 is TGTGCCAGCAGTTCGCCCGCCGGGAGGCCCCCCAATGAGCAGTTCTTC.

This clonotype was found a few times. This chain uses TRBV10-3 with TRBJ2-1, with TRBD2 matching 15 bases. The germline V gene encodes CDR1 ENHRY and CDR2 SYGVKD. This CDR3 comprises 19 residues. The trim removed 0 bases at V and 8 bases at J, leaving 11 bases unmatched. The CDR3 sequence: CAISESGTSGRRARHEQFF. CDR3 DNA sequence: TGTGCCATCAGTGAGTCAGGGACTAGCGGGAGGAGGGCTCGGCATGAGCAGTTCTTC.

The V gene is TRBV6-1, the J gene TRBJ2-2, with 7 bases identical to TRBD1. Germline lookup yields CDR1 MNHNS and CDR2 SASEGT. This CDR3 has 14 residues. Unmatched junction bases numbered 5, after V lost 8 bases and J lost 2 bases. CDR3 loop: CASPGTANTGELFF. As DNA, the CDR3 is TGTGCCAGCCCCGGGACAGCAAACACCGGGGAGCTGTTTTTT.

This clonotype has a handful of counts. The CDR3, as DNA: TGTGCCAGCTGGACAGGATTGGGTTCACCCCTCCACTTT. Amino acids: CASWTGLGSPLHF. V gene TRBV28 combines with J gene TRBJ1-6; 7 bases map to TRBD1. CDR3 size: 13 residues. Per germline, CDR1 MDHEN and CDR2 SYDVKM. V dropped 8 bases and J dropped 9; count of bases not matched to a gene: 7.

This clonotype has at least ten counts. The V call is TRBV5-1, the J call TRBJ2-3, with TRBD2 matching 7 bases. The CDR3 extends over 16 amino acids. CDR1 is SGHRS, CDR2 YFSETQ, per germline. V shed 4 bases and J 1 base; nucleotides not matched to a gene: 9. CDR3 sequence reads: CASSPLGGMGTDTQYF. CDR3 sequence (DNA): TGCGCCAGCAGCCCTCTGGGGGGGATGGGCACAGATACGCAGTATTTT.

This clonotype was seen ten or more times. The rearrangement links TRBV7-9 to TRBJ2-4; TRBD2 matches at 7 bases. This CDR3 is built from 16 residues. V trimming: 3 bases; J trimming: 7 bases; junction bases outside the gene matches: 12. The germline CDR1 and CDR2 sequences are SEHNR and FQNEAQ (reference sequence). CDR3 amino acids: CASSLKSTREKNIQYF. DNA of the CDR3: TGTGCCAGCAGCTTGAAGTCGACGCGGGAGAAGAACATTCAGTACTTC.

CDR3 nucleotide sequence: TGTGCCAGCAGTTTATCCGGACAGCTATACGAGCAGTACTTC. Translating gives CASSLSGQLYEQYF. The chain employs TRBV27 and TRBJ2-7; D perhaps matches TRBD1 (6 bases). CDR3 length equals 14 residues. Germline CDR1 MNHEY, CDR2 SMNVEV (reference sequence). With 0 bases removed from V and 4 bases from J, the gap between germline ends came to 10 bases.

The chain links TRBV19 to TRBJ1-2, with TRBD1 matching over 8 bases. Unmatched junction bases numbered 3, after V lost 3 bases and J lost 3 bases. The CDR3 loop spans 14 amino acids. Per the germline V gene, CDR1 is LNHDA and CDR2 is SQIVND (reference sequence). CDR3 DNA sequence: TGTGCCAGTAGTATCGACAGGGGTCACTATGGCTACACCTTC. Translation: CASSIDRGHYGYTF.

The sample holds a few counts of this clonotype. The V and J genes are TRBV19 and TRBJ1-1; D gene unclear. From germline, CDR1 is LNHDA and CDR2 SQIVND (reference sequence). V was cut by 4 bases and J by 1 base, with 13 bases left in between. CDR3 length: 15 residues. The CDR3 DNA sequence: TGTGCCAGTAGTAATCCCGGACTGCCGAACACTGAAGCTTTCTTT. It codes for CASSNPGLPNTEAFF. Using reference TRBV19 and TRBJ1-1 for the parts outside the CDR3, the full variable domain is DGGITQSPKYLFRKEGQNVTLSCEQNLNHDAMYWYRQDPGQGLRLIYYSQIVNDFQKGDIAEGYSVSREKKESFPLTVTSAQKNPTAFYLCASSNPGLPNTEAFFGQGTRLTVV.

The V and J genes are TRBV7-2 and TRBJ2-7, with a possible D match to TRBD2 (6 bases). This CDR3 is built from 16 residues. The V and J ends lost 1 base and 2 bases respectively, with 15 bases between them. Germline CDR1 is SGHTA and CDR2 is FQGNSA. CDR3 DNA: TGTGCCAGCAGCTTAGGGGACTTTCCCTTTACCTACGAGCAGTACTTC. Protein product: CASSLGDFPFTYEQYF.

In DNA, the CDR3 is TGCAGTGCTTCCCTAACTAGTTTGTACAATGAGCAGTTCTTC. Protein: CSASLTSLYNEQFF. The chain is built from TRBV20-1 and TRBJ2-1; D perhaps matches TRBD2 (5 bases). There are 14 residues in the CDR3. CDR1 and CDR2 (germline): DFQATT, SNEGSKA (reference sequence). Deletions cut 5 bases from V and 4 bases from J, with 15 bases between.

CDR3 sequence (DNA): TGTGCCACCAGTGACGGCGGGCAGGGGCGGCCCCAGCATTTT. This encodes CATSDGGQGRPQHF. The chain is built from TRBV24-1 and TRBJ1-5, with D tentatively TRBD1 (6 bases). The CDR3 loop spans 14 amino acids. CDR1 is KGHDR, CDR2 SFDVKD, per germline. Trimming took 4 bases from V and 9 from J, leaving 15 bases between them.

This clonotype has ten or more counts. The chain carries TRBV12-3 or TRBV12-4 and TRBJ2-1; the match to TRBD1 covers 9 bases. Trimming at V came to 3 bases and at J to 3 bases, leaving 3 bases not matched to a gene. The CDR3 loop spans 15 amino acids. The CDR3 is CASSLTGGIYNEQFF. The CDR3 nucleotides read TGTGCCAGCAGTTTGACAGGGGGAATCTACAATGAGCAGTTCTTC.

This clonotype was found many times. This chain uses TRBV28 with TRBJ2-1; 8 bases agree with TRBD2. J lost 7 bases, V lost 5 bases, and 10 bases had no gene match. The CDR3 sequence is 15 residues long. CDR1 is MDHEN and CDR2 is SYDVKM in the germline V gene. CDR3 loop: CASSPDSERENEQFF. The CDR3 nucleotides read TGTGCCAGCAGTCCCGACTCGGAGCGGGAGAATGAGCAGTTCTTC.

The rearrangement links TRBV20-1 to TRBJ2-1; TRBD2 aligns across 11 bases. Germline assignment: CDR1 DFQATT and CDR2 SNEGSKA (reference sequence). CDR3 length equals 18 residues. Germline trimming cut 0 bases from V and 7 bases from J; bases unmatched to any gene: 14. The CDR3 is CSARDLTSGSLGGNEQFF. The CDR3 nucleotides are TGCAGTGCTAGAGATTTAACTAGCGGGAGTCTCGGAGGGAATGAGCAGTTCTTC.

This clonotype showed up many times. The CDR3 loop reads CASRDPGQGERNEQFF. In nucleotides, the CDR3 is TGTGCCAGCAGAGATCCGGGACAGGGAGAAAGGAATGAGCAGTTCTTC. J is TRBJ2-1 and V is TRBV6-1; 9 positions agree with TRBD1. CDR3 length: 16 amino acids. From germline, CDR1 is MNHNS and CDR2 SASEGT. V was pared by 6 bases and J by 7 bases, with 13 bases of the junction left unmatched.

This clonotype was seen a handful of times. This chain joins TRBV6-9 and TRBJ1-1; D is undetermined. This CDR3 comprises 14 residues. Germline CDR1 and CDR2: MNHGY and SVAAGI. V was cut by 1 base and J by 2 bases, with 8 bases left in between. DNA of the CDR3: TGTGCCAGCAGTTATTATGCAGATAACACTGAAGCTTTCTTT. This codes for CASSYYADNTEAFF.

The chain uses TRBV7-9 and TRBJ2-5; D remains ambiguous. The CDR3 covers 14 residues. From germline, CDR1 is SEHNR and CDR2 FQNEAQ (reference sequence). Trimming pared 4 bases from V and 1 base from J, leaving 10 bases between. The chain's CDR3 is CASSSSATQETQYF. The CDR3 DNA follows: TGTGCCAGCAGCTCATCTGCTACCCAAGAGACCCAGTACTTC.

This chain uses TRBV5-1 with TRBJ1-2; maybe TRBD1 (5 bases). With 2 bases removed from V and 6 bases from J, the gap between germline ends came to 8 bases. Germline V gene sequence: CDR1 SGHRS, CDR2 YFSETQ. CDR3 length equals 12 residues. CDR3 sequence (DNA): TGCGCCAGCAGCTTACCGACAGATGGCTACACCTTC. Residues: CASSLPTDGYTF.

About this clonotype itself: One junction end disagrees with the germline gene, perhaps due to a read error. This rearrangement joins TRBV19 to TRBJ1-5; no clear D. This CDR3 comprises 16 residues. Germline V gene data show CDR1 as LNHDA and CDR2 as SQIVND (reference sequence). The CDR3 protein is CASSSEAGRGNQLQHF. The CDR3 nucleotides read TGTGCCAGTAGTTCCGAGGCGGGCCGTGGCAATCAGCTCCAGCATTTT.

The chain combines TRBV20-1 with TRBJ2-2, with 11 bases identical to TRBD2. The CDR3 extends over 19 amino acids. CDR1 and CDR2 (germline): DFQATT, SNEGSKA (reference sequence). V dropped 3 bases and J dropped 13; count of bases not matched to a gene: 25. The CDR3: CSARVQGGLADRSHSRLFF. CDR3 bases: TGCAGTGCTAGGGTCCAGGGGGGACTAGCGGACCGTTCCCACAGCAGGCTGTTTTTT.

The table lists this clonotype with many counts. The chain has TRBV20-1 and TRBJ2-7, with TRBD2 matching over 10 bases. CDR3 length: 16 amino acids. Germline CDR1 reads DFQATT; CDR2 reads SNEGSKA (reference sequence). Losses at the gene ends were 6 bases for V and 4 bases for J; bases not matched to a gene: 15. CDR3 in DNA: TGCAGTGCCGGAGGGGGGGCTAGCGGGAGACTATACGAGCAGTACTTC. Protein: CSAGGGASGRLYEQYF.

The genes are TRBV9 and TRBJ2-7; TRBD2 might be the D (5 bases). The CDR3 is made up of 16 amino acids. V was pared by 0 bases and J by 1 base, with 14 bases between. Germline V CDR1 and CDR2: SGDLS, YYNGEE. The CDR3 loop is CASSVDVGVSSYEQYF. The CDR3 nucleotides are TGTGCCAGCAGCGTAGATGTGGGAGTTTCTTCCTACGAGCAGTACTTC.

Regarding this clonotype: This may be a read error: a much more frequent sequence differs by one nucleotide. The rearrangement links TRBV20-1 to TRBJ2-1; D gene unclear. In germline, CDR1 is DFQATT, CDR2 SNEGSKA (reference sequence). The CDR3 covers 15 residues. As DNA, the CDR3 is TGCAGTGCTAGATACGGGTTACGAGCCTACAATGAGCGGTTCTTC. Amino acid sequence: CSARYGLRAYNERFF.

The chain employs TRBV5-1 and TRBJ1-6; 10 positions match TRBD1. Trimming removed 0 bases from V and 3 bases from J; junction bases left unmatched: 12. The V gene's germline CDR1 is SGHRS and CDR2 YFSETQ. CDR3 size: 20 residues. As DNA, the CDR3 is TGCGCCAGCAGCTTGGAGGGCCGGGACAGGGGTAGGGGCTATAATTCACCCCTCCACTTT. Encoded protein: CASSLEGRDRGRGYNSPLHF.

This clonotype was observed a handful of times. V and J are TRBV28 and TRBJ2-3; D might be TRBD1 or TRBD2, each matching 5 bases. V lost 5 bases and J 1 base, leaving 13 bases between the germline ends. Germline V gene lookup returns CDR1 MDHEN and CDR2 SYDVKM. CDR3 length: 15 residues. CDR3 loop: CASSGSGTRTDTQYF. CDR3 sequence (DNA): TGTGCCAGCAGTGGCTCCGGGACCCGCACAGATACGCAGTATTTT.

The table lists this clonotype with many counts. This chain uses TRBV28 with TRBJ2-5; no clear D. There are 16 residues in the CDR3. Trimming took off 2 bases at V and 0 bases at J, with 13 bases between the two ends. Germline V gives CDR1 MDHEN, CDR2 SYDVKM. Here the CDR3 reads CASSLPGRANQETQYF. The CDR3 DNA reads TGTGCCAGCAGTTTACCCGGTCGCGCTAACCAAGAGACCCAGTACTTC.